This passage covers 30 T cell receptor beta chains from one sample sequenced in a study of blood T cell repertoires in COVID-19. Measured with immunoSEQ multiplex PCR; TCRdb has only the in-frame clones, and not every one. The sample includes some 87,000 clones, over 70% of them seen just once. Sequenced material: peripheral blood. These receptor sequences come from a man at least 80 years old with active or convalescent COVID-19.

There are a few counts of this clone. The chain is built from TRBV6-5 and TRBJ2-7; TRBD1 agrees at 8 bases. Trimming took 6 bases from V and 5 from J; bases not matched to a gene: 6. Per germline, CDR1 MNHEY and CDR2 SVGAGI. The CDR3 is 13 residues long. The CDR3, as DNA: TGTGCCAGCAGGGACAGGGTAGTCCACGAGCAGTACTTC. Encoded protein: CASRDRVVHEQYF.

The chain links TRBV9 to TRBJ2-3; D is unresolved. Germline-derived CDR1 and CDR2 are SGDLS and YYNGEE. Trimming stripped 5 bases from V and 2 bases from J, with 12 bases between. This CDR3 has 14 residues. CDR3 bases: TGTGCCAGCAGTCGGGTAGGAGACACAGATACGCAGTATTTT. It codes for CASSRVGDTDTQYF. Complete variable domain (other parts from reference TRBV9 and TRBJ2-3): DSGVTQTPKHLITATGQRVTLRCSPRSGDLSVYWYQQSLDQGLQFLIQYYNGEERAKGNILERFSAQQFPDLHSELNLSSLELGDSALYFCASSRVGDTDTQYFGPGTRLTVL.

This chain uses TRBV7-9 with TRBJ2-1; 7 bases agree with TRBD1. Germline CDR1 and CDR2: SEHNR and FQNEAQ (reference sequence). V shed 5 bases, J shed 10 bases, and the junction held 17 bases outside the gene matches. The CDR3 is made up of 16 amino acids. DNA for the CDR3: TGTGCCAGCAGCCCAGCTGGCCGGGACAGAAAAAAGGAGCAGTTCTTC. Amino acids: CASSPAGRDRKKEQFF.

The chain is built from TRBV7-9 and TRBJ1-1, with D unclear. The CDR3 is 13 residues long. Between the trimmed V and J ends, which lost 3 bases and 3 bases, there was a span of 8 bases. Looked up from germline, CDR1 is SEHNR and CDR2 is FQNEAQ (reference sequence). The CDR3 spells CASSFIEDTEAFF. CDR3 nucleotide sequence: TGTGCCAGCAGCTTCATAGAGGACACTGAAGCTTTCTTT.

The V gene is TRBV7-8, the J gene TRBJ1-1; 7 bases align to TRBD1. The ends lost 7 bases at V and 0 bases at J; junction bases unmatched: 20. CDR1 is SGHVS, CDR2 FQNEAQ, per germline. CDR3 length equals 19 residues. The CDR3 is CASTTHATGAVGLNTEAFF. CDR3 in DNA: TGTGCCAGCACGACCCACGCAACAGGGGCCGTCGGATTGAACACTGAAGCTTTCTTT.

This chain uses TRBV7-3 with TRBJ2-3; D may be TRBD2 (5 bases). The CDR3 is 15 residues long. V dropped 3 bases and J dropped 9 bases, with 19 bases sitting between them. CDR1 and CDR2 from the germline V gene are SGHTA and FQGTGA. CDR3 residues: CASSFRGGVGGTQYF. CDR3 nucleotide sequence: TGTGCCAGCAGCTTCCGCGGAGGTGTCGGCGGGACGCAGTATTTT.

The rearrangement links TRBV7-8 to TRBJ2-5, with no clear D. Trimming took off 1 base at V and 1 base at J, with 10 bases between the two ends. The germline V gene encodes CDR1 SGHVS and CDR2 FQNEAQ. The CDR3 consists of 15 residues. The CDR3 DNA sequence: TGTGCCAGCAGCTTAGGTGGCGGCTTCCAAGAGACCCAGTACTTC. Translating gives CASSLGGGFQETQYF.

The V and J genes are TRBV6-1 and TRBJ1-5; D ambiguous. Per germline, CDR1 MNHNS and CDR2 SASEGT. V lost 2 bases to trimming and J lost 6 bases, with 8 bases between them. This CDR3 is built from 13 residues. DNA of the CDR3: TGTGCCAGCAGTGAACGTCCGGGTCAGCCCCAGCATTTT. This sequence encodes CASSERPGQPQHF.

The J gene is TRBJ1-5, the V gene TRBV27; D is possibly TRBD1 (5 bases). The germline CDR1 and CDR2 sequences are MNHEY and SMNVEV (reference sequence). V gave up 11 bases and J gave up 7 bases, with 21 bases separating them. This CDR3 region has 14 residues. The CDR3 DNA reads as TGTGCCTCCTATCATGGGCAGGGTAAACAGCCCCAGCATTTT. It encodes CASYHGQGKQPQHF.

This rearrangement joins TRBV5-5 to TRBJ2-5, with D perhaps matching TRBD1 (6 bases). This CDR3 has 16 residues. Germline V gene sequence: CDR1 SGHKS, CDR2 YYEKEE (reference sequence). V lost 1 base, J lost 1 base, and 14 bases lay in between. The CDR3 sequence: CASSLNLRTAQETQYF. The CDR3 nucleotides are TGTGCCAGCAGCTTGAATCTCCGGACAGCCCAAGAGACCCAGTACTTC.

The table lists this clone with a count of one. V gene TRBV5-5 combines with J gene TRBJ1-4; D is ambiguous. This CDR3 is built from 16 residues. V lost 1 base to trimming and J lost 0 bases, with 10 bases between them. The germline V gene has CDR1 SGHKS and CDR2 YYEKEE (reference sequence). The CDR3, as DNA: TGTGCCAGCAGCTTGTTTCAGTTGGCAACTAATGAAAAACTGTTTTTT. Amino acid sequence: CASSLFQLATNEKLFF.

The chain joins TRBV2 to TRBJ1-2, with D tentatively TRBD1 (6 bases). CDR1 SNHLY and CDR2 FYNNEI come from the germline V gene. This CDR3 spans 15 amino acids. V lost 6 bases and J lost 4, with 18 bases in between. The CDR3: CASRGGGRSIYGYTF. The DNA of the CDR3 is TGTGCCAGCAGAGGCGGGGGGCGCAGTATCTATGGCTACACCTTC.

The V and J genes are TRBV5-6 and TRBJ1-3, with TRBD1 identical over 7 bases. The V segment lost 4 bases and the J segment 2 bases; nucleotides outside the gene matches: 3. Germline V gives CDR1 SGHDT, CDR2 YYEEEE. This CDR3 has 14 residues. CDR3 DNA: TGTGCCAGCAGCGCAGGGGGTCCTGGAAACACCATATATTTT. This translates into CASSAGGPGNTIYF.

V is TRBV6-5 and J is TRBJ1-6; D might be TRBD1 (5 bases). Germline CDR1 is MNHEY and CDR2 is SVGAGI. The CDR3 consists of 16 residues. The germline V and J ends were trimmed by 2 bases and 7 bases, with 15 bases remaining between them. This chain's CDR3 is CASSYKAKGMNSPLHF. In nucleotides, the CDR3 is TGTGCCAGCAGTTACAAAGCTAAGGGGATGAATTCACCCCTCCACTTT.

The V call is TRBV6-6, the J call TRBJ2-5, with a tentative D call TRBD2 (7 bases). Deletions cut 7 bases from V and 7 bases from J, with 16 bases between. The CDR3 loop spans 13 amino acids. CDR1 and CDR2 (germline): MNHNY, SVGAGI (reference sequence). The DNA for the CDR3 is TGTGCCAGCACCGAAGGGGGGGCGGGGACCCAGTACTTC. It codes for CASTEGGAGTQYF.

As for this clone: Additional DNA sequences in this sample encode the identical CDR3. The rearrangement uses TRBV24-1 and TRBJ2-1; TRBD1 might be the D (6 bases). Germline V gene data show CDR1 as KGHDR and CDR2 as SFDVKD. Trimming left V 7 bases short and J 6 bases short, with 6 bases between. The CDR3 consists of 11 residues. DNA of the CDR3: TGTGCCACCAGCAGGGGCAATGAGCAGTTCTTC. It encodes CATSRGNEQFF.

The rearrangement joins TRBV5-1 to TRBJ1-1; 11 nucleotides line up with TRBD1. Germline trimming cut 2 bases from V and 5 bases from J; bases unmatched to any gene: 14. The CDR3 consists of 18 residues. Germline V gene data show CDR1 as SGHRS and CDR2 as YFSETQ. The CDR3 coding sequence is TGCGCCAGCAGCTTATATCCGGGACAGGGGGTAATGGGGACTGAAGCTTTCTTT. This sequence encodes CASSLYPGQGVMGTEAFF.

The gene calls are TRBV27 and TRBJ1-4; TRBD1 aligns across 11 bases. In germline, CDR1 is MNHEY, CDR2 SMNVEV (reference sequence). The CDR3 sequence is 15 residues long. The V gene end was trimmed by 6 bases and the J gene end by 3 bases; junction bases not matched to a gene: 3. The CDR3 DNA is TGTGCCAGCAGGGACAGGGGGCTGGCTAATGAAAAACTGTTTTTT. It translates to CASRDRGLANEKLFF.

The genes are TRBV5-4 and TRBJ1-1, with TRBD1 identical over 9 bases. CDR1 and CDR2 (germline): SGHNT, YYREEE (reference sequence). The junction had 7 bases not matched to a gene; V was cut back by 4 bases and J by 3 bases. The CDR3 totals 15 residues. The CDR3 DNA sequence: TGTGCCAGCAGCCCGTCCCGGGACAGGGACACTGAAGCTTTCTTT. It translates to CASSPSRDRDTEAFF.

This chain joins TRBV15 and TRBJ1-1, with D perhaps matching TRBD1 (5 bases). The CDR3 extends over 13 amino acids. Trimming removed 1 base from V and 6 bases from J, with 9 bases in between. Looked up from germline, CDR1 is LNHNV and CDR2 is YYDKDF (reference sequence). As DNA, the CDR3 is TGTGCCACCAGCAGAGCACAGGCCGCTGAAGCTTTCTTT. This encodes CATSRAQAAEAFF.

V and J are TRBV6-6 and TRBJ2-5; D is possibly TRBD2 (5 bases). CDR3 length equals 14 residues. V dropped 2 bases and J dropped 1 base, with 8 bases sitting between them. Germline V CDR1 and CDR2: MNHNY, SVGAGI (reference sequence). Here the CDR3 reads CASSYEGSQETQYF. The CDR3, as DNA: TGTGCCAGCAGTTACGAGGGATCCCAAGAGACCCAGTACTTC.

V is TRBV25-1 and J is TRBJ2-7; D is unclear. Trimming pared 3 bases from V and 6 bases from J, leaving 6 bases between. The CDR3 is 11 amino acids. Per germline, CDR1 MGHDK and CDR2 SYGVNS. The CDR3 coding sequence is TGTGCCAGCAGTGACTCGGGCGAGCAGTACTTC. Its protein is CASSDSGEQYF.

A single count supports this clone. The chain uses TRBV30 and TRBJ1-5; 7 nucleotides align to TRBD1. The germline V gene encodes CDR1 GTSNPN and CDR2 SVGIG (reference sequence). The CDR3 is 14 amino acids. Trimming at V came to 2 bases and at J to 4 bases, leaving 5 bases not matched to a gene. The CDR3 DNA reads as TGTGCCTGGAGTCGGGGACAGAGTAATCAGCCCCAGCATTTT. The encoded protein is CAWSRGQSNQPQHF.

The chain couples TRBV5-1 to TRBJ2-4; TRBD2 is a possible D gene (5 bases). V lost 4 bases and J 6 bases, leaving 8 bases between the germline ends. Per the germline V gene, CDR1 is SGHRS and CDR2 is YFSETQ. The CDR3 covers 12 residues. CDR3 region: CASSPEGNIQYF. Here the CDR3 DNA reads TGCGCCAGCAGCCCCGAGGGAAACATTCAGTACTTC. Full variable domain (outside the CDR3, taken from reference TRBV5-1 and TRBJ2-4): KAGVTQTPRYLIKTRGQQVTLSCSPISGHRSVSWYQQTPGQGLQFLFEYFSETQRNKGNFPGRFSGRQFSNSRSEMNVSTLELGDSALYLCASSPEGNIQYFGAGTRLSVL.

The genes are TRBV7-6 and TRBJ2-5, with D possibly TRBD2 on 6 matching bases. The germline CDR1 and CDR2 sequences are SGHVS and FNYEAQ. V dropped 7 bases and J dropped 1 base, with 16 bases sitting between them. The CDR3 length is 15 residues. CDR3 DNA sequence: TGTGCCAGCAAGATCATGGAGGGCAGCCAAGAGACCCAGTACTTC. Translating it yields CASKIMEGSQETQYF.

V usage is TRBV10-3 and J usage is TRBJ2-5; D is possibly TRBD1 (6 bases). CDR3 size: 12 residues. The V end lost 8 bases, the J end lost 5 bases, and 12 bases lay between the germline ends. Germline V gene sequence: CDR1 ENHRY, CDR2 SYGVKD. This chain's CDR3 is CAIGTGTETQYF. CDR3 bases: TGTGCCATCGGTACAGGGACGGAGACCCAGTACTTC.

J is TRBJ2-7 and V is TRBV19; 10 positions agree with TRBD1. Germline CDR1 LNHDA, CDR2 SQIVND (reference sequence). The CDR3 runs to 14 residues. V lost 4 bases to trimming and J lost 7 bases; unmatched junction nucleotides: 7. CDR3 DNA: TGTGCCAGTAGTAGCAGACAGGGGGCTCGGGAGCAGTACTTC. The encoded protein is CASSSRQGAREQYF. The variable domain in full, with the rest retrieved from reference TRBV19 and TRBJ2-7, is DGGITQSPKYLFRKEGQNVTLSCEQNLNHDAMYWYRQDPGQGLRLIYYSQIVNDFQKGDIAEGYSVSREKKESFPLTVTSAQKNPTAFYLCASSSRQGAREQYFGPGTRLTVT.

The rearrangement joins TRBV7-2 to TRBJ1-2; D possibly corresponds to TRBD1 (5 bases). CDR1 and CDR2 from the germline V gene are SGHTA and FQGNSA. This CDR3 is built from 15 residues. Trimming left V 10 bases short and J 4 bases short, with 22 bases between. In DNA form, the CDR3 reads TGTGCCACCTCGACACAGGCCCAGGATATCTATGGCTACACCTTC. Amino acid sequence: CATSTQAQDIYGYTF.

V usage is TRBV3-1 (or the pseudogene TRBV3-2) and J usage is TRBJ2-7; TRBD2 matches 8 bases. The CDR3 spans 15 residues. Trimming cost V 4 bases and J 4 bases; bases outside gene matches: 9. Germline values: CDR1 LGHDT, CDR2 YNNKEL (reference sequence). The CDR3 sequence: CASSPQRGPIYEQYF. CDR3 coding DNA: TGTGCCAGCAGCCCACAGCGGGGGCCAATATACGAGCAGTACTTC.

The chain recombines TRBV29-1 with TRBJ1-1, with TRBD1 identical over 8 bases. The CDR3 runs to 13 residues. V lost 6 bases to trimming and J lost 5 bases; unmatched junction nucleotides: 8. In germline, CDR1 is SQVTM, CDR2 ANQGSEA. Here the CDR3 DNA reads TGCAGCGTGGACACAGGGGGAGGGACTGAAGCTTTCTTT. Translated: CSVDTGGGTEAFF.